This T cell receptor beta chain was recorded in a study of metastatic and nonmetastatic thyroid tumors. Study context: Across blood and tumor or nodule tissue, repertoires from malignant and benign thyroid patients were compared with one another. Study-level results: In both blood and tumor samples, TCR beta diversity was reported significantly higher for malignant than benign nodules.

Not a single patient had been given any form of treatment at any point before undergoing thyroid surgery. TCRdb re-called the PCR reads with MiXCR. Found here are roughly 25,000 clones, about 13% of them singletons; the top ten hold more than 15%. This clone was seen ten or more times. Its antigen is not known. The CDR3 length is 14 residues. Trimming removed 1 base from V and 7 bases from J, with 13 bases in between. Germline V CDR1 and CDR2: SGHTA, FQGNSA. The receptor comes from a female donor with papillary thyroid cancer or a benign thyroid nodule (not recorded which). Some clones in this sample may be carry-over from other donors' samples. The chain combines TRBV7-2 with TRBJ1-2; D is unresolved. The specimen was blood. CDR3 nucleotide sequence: TGTGCCAGCAGCTTAGACAGTTTCCAAGGTGGCTACACCTTC. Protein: CASSLDSFQGGYTF.